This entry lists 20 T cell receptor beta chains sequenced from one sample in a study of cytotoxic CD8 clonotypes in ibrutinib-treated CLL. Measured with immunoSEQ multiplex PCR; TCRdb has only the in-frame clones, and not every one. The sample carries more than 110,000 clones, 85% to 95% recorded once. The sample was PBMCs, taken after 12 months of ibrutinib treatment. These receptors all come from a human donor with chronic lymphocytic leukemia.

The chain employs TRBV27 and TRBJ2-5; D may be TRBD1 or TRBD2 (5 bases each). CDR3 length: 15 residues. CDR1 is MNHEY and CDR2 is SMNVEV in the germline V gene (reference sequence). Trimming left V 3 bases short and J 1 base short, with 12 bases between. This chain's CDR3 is CASSFTGLIQETQYF. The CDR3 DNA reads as TGTGCCAGCAGTTTTACGGGGCTAATCCAAGAGACCCAGTACTTC.

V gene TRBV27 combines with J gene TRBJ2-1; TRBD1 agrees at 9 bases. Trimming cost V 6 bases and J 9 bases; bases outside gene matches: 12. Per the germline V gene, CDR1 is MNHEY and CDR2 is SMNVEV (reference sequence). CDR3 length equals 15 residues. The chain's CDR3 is CASSSTGTGKGEQFF. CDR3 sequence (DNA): TGTGCCAGCAGCTCAACCGGGACAGGGAAGGGTGAGCAGTTCTTC.

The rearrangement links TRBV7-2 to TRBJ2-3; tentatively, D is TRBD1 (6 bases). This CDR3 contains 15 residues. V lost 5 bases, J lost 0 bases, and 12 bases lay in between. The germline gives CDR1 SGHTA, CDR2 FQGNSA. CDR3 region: CASSVTGSSTDTQYF. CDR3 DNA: TGTGCCAGCAGCGTCACAGGGTCTAGCACAGATACGCAGTATTTT.

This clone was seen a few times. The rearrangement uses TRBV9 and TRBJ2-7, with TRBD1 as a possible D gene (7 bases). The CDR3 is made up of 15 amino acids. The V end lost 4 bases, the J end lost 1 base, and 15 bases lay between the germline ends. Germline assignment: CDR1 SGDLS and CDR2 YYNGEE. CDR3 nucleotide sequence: TGTGCCAGCAGCCCTCGGGACAGCGGGTCCTACGAGCAGTACTTC. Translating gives CASSPRDSGSYEQYF.

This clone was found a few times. The CDR3 spells CASSAPQGDEQYF. DNA of the CDR3: TGTGCCAGCAGCGCCCCCCAGGGTGACGAGCAGTACTTC. The V gene is TRBV7-8, the J gene TRBJ2-7; D perhaps matches TRBD1 (5 bases). The CDR3 runs to 13 residues. The ends were cut back, 5 bases at V and 5 bases at J, with 13 bases in the middle. Germline CDR1 reads SGHVS; CDR2 reads FQNEAQ.

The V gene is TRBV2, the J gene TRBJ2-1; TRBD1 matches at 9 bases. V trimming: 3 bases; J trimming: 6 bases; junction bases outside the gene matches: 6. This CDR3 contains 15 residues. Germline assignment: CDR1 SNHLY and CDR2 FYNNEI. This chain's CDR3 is CASSETGQGGNEQFF. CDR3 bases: TGTGCCAGCAGTGAGACGGGACAGGGAGGCAATGAGCAGTTCTTC.

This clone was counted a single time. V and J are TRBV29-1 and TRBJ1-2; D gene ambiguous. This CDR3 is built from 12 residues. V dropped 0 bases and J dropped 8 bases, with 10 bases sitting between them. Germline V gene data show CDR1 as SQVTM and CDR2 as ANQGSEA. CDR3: CSVEENGGGYTF. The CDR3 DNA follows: TGCAGCGTTGAAGAAAATGGAGGCGGCTACACCTTC.

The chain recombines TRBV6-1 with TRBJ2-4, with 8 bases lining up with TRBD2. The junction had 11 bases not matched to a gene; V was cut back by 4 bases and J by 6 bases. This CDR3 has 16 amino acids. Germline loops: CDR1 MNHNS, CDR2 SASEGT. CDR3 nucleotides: TGTGCCAGCAGTGGGGGTACGGGAGGGCCGGGAAACATTCAGTACTTC. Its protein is CASSGGTGGPGNIQYF.

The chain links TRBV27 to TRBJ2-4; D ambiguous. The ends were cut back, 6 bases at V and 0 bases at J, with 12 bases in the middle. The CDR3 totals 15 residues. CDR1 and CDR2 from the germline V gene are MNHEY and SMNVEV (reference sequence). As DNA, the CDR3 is TGTGCCAGCAGCCTCAACGAACTAGCCAAAAACATTCAGTACTTC. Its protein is CASSLNELAKNIQYF.

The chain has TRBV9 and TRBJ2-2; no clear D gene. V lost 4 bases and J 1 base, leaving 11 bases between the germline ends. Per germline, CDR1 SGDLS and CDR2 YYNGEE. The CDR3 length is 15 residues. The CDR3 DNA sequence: TGTGCCAGCAGCTCACGGATGGGGAACACCGGGGAGCTGTTTTTT. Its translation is CASSSRMGNTGELFF.

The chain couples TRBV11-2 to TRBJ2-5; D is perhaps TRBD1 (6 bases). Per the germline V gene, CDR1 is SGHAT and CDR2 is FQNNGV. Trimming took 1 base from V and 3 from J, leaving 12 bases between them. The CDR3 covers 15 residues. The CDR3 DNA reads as TGTGCCAGCAGCTTAGGTACAGGGTTGGAAGAGACCCAGTACTTC. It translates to CASSLGTGLEETQYF.

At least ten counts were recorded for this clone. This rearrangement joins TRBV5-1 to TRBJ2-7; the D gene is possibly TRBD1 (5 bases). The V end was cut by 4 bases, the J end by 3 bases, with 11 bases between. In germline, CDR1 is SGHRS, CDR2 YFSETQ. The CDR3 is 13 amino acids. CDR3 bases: TGCGCCAGCAGCCTGGACATCTACTACGAGCAGTACTTC. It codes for CASSLDIYYEQYF.

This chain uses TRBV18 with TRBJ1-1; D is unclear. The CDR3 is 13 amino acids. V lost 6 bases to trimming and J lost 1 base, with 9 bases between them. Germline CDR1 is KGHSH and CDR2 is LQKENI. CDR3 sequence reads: CASSDGPNTEAFF. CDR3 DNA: TGTGCCAGCTCCGACGGACCGAACACTGAAGCTTTCTTT.

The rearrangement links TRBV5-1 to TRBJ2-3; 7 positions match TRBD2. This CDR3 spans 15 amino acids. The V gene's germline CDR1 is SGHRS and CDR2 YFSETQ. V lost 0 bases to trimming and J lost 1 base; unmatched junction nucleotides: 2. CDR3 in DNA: TGCGCCAGCAGCTTGGCCGCGGGAGGCACAGATACGCAGTATTTT. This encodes CASSLAAGGTDTQYF.

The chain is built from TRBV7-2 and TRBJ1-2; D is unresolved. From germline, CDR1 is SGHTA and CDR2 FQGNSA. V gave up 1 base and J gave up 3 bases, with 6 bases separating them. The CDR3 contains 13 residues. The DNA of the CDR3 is TGTGCCAGCAGCTTAGGGGTTGACTATGGCTACACCTTC. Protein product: CASSLGVDYGYTF.

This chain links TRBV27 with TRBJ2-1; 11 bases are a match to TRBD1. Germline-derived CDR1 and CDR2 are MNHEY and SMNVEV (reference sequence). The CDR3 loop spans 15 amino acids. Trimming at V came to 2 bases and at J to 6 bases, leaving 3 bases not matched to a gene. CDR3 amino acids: CASSLGQGAGNEQFF. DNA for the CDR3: TGTGCCAGCAGTTTAGGACAGGGGGCGGGCAATGAGCAGTTCTTC.

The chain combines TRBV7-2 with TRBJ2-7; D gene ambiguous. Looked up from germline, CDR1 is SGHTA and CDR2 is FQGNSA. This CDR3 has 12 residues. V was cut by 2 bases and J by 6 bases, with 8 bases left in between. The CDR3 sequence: CASSLWVAEQYF. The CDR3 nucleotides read TGTGCCAGCAGCTTATGGGTGGCCGAGCAGTACTTC.

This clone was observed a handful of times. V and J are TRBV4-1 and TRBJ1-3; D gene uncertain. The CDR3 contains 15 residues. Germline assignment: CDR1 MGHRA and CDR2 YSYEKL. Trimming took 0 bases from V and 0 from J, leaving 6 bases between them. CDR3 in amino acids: CASSQDRSSGNTIYF. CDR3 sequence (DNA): TGCGCCAGCAGCCAAGATCGTAGCTCTGGAAACACCATATATTTT.

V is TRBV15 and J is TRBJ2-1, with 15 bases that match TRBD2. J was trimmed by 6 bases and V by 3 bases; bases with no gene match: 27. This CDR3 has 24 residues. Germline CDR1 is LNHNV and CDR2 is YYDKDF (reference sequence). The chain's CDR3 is CATSSATGNSGTSGRKVNSNEQFF. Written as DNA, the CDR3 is TGTGCCACCAGCAGTGCCACAGGAAATTCCGGGACTAGCGGGAGGAAGGTCAATAGCAATGAGCAGTTCTTC.

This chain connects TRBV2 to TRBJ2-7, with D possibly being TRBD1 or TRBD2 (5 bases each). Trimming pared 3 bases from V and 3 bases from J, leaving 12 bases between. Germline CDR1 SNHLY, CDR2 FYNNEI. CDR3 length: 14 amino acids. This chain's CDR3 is CASSDGGGGYEQYF. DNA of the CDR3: TGTGCCAGCAGTGATGGGGGTGGGGGCTACGAGCAGTACTTC.